This TCR beta chain is from a study of cytomegalovirus exposure and HLA in healthy donors. Study context: The 110 or so validation repertoires used a platform that matched the one used for the approximately 670 first-cohort repertoires, as a later analysis reported. The study, taken as a whole, reports: The classifier reportedly diagnosed cytomegalovirus status with high specificity and sensitivity.

In the case of this clone: Its antigen is unknown.

This CDR3 has 15 amino acids. V was trimmed by 0 bases and J by 2 bases, leaving 11 bases between them. Germline V lookup: CDR1 MNHEY, CDR2 SMNVEV (reference sequence). The data were produced by immunoSEQ multiplex PCR, yet TCRdb's version contains in-frame clones alone and is incomplete. The sample has under 300,000 clones, around 88% seen once; the top ten hold around 1.2%. Separate from the roughly 700-subject first cohort, the 120-subject validation cohort was the one that the donors belonged to. The clonotype comes from a young woman in good health and CMV-seropositive. Sequencing used PBMCs. The chain couples TRBV27 to TRBJ2-7, with a possible D match to TRBD1 (5 bases). CDR3 loop: CASSLSTRVTYEQYF. CDR3 DNA sequence: TGTGCCAGCAGTTTATCCACCAGGGTCACCTACGAGCAGTACTTC.